These 6 T cell receptor beta chains were all obtained from the same sample, sequenced in a study of regulatory T cells in long-lasting Graves disease. HTBI primers from iRepertoire and Arm-PCR of CDR3 regions yielded the TCR beta libraries. TCRdb recomputed calls from the multiplex PCR reads with MiXCR, one row per CDR3 protein. Here the sample spans approximately 540,000 distinct CDR3 sequences, approximately 12% being singletons. As to time point: newly diagnosed GD, antithyroid drugs for less than 3 months. RNA extracted from PBMCs served as the sequencing template. Another study also made use of these data, one on T cells in Graves' hyperthyroidism and ophthalmopathy.

Sequencing used peripheral blood mononuclear cells (PBMCs), obtained at new diagnosis, from a patient treated with antithyroid drugs. The receptors were gathered from a woman younger than 45 with Graves disease.

This clonotype was seen repeatedly, ten times or more. The chain joins TRBV11-2 to TRBJ1-1, with TRBD1 as a possible D gene (5 bases). V was shortened by 2 bases and J by 5 bases, with 24 bases between the two germline ends. This CDR3 has 18 residues. Per germline, CDR1 SGHAT and CDR2 FQNNGV. This chain's CDR3 is CASSLLSIRSAGGTEAFF. The CDR3 nucleotides read TGTGCCAGCAGCTTACTCTCTATTCGGTCGGCCGGGGGAACTGAAGCTTTCTTT.

This clonotype was picked up many times. This chain joins TRBV27 and TRBJ2-7; no clear D. The CDR3 runs 15 residues. Trimming left V 5 bases short and J 3 bases short, with 17 bases between. Germline lookup yields CDR1 MNHEY and CDR2 SMNVEV (reference sequence). CDR3 residues: CASSPLPGRHYEQYF. Here the CDR3 DNA reads TGTGCCAGCAGTCCGCTCCCCGGACGGCACTACGAGCAGTACTTC.

This chain links TRBV4-1 with TRBJ1-5; D remains ambiguous. V shed 1 base and J shed 1 base, with 8 bases lying between them. The CDR3 runs 15 residues. The germline gives CDR1 MGHRA, CDR2 YSYEKL. The DNA for the CDR3 is TGCGCCAGCAGCCAAGGGGGTAAGAGCAATCAGCCCCAGCATTTT. This encodes CASSQGGKSNQPQHF.

This clonotype has a count of ten or more. The chain is built from TRBV5-1 and TRBJ2-2; unclear D gene. Germline CDR1 SGHRS, CDR2 YFSETQ. V was trimmed by 0 bases and J by 6 bases, leaving 12 bases between them. The CDR3 has 15 amino acids. CDR3 sequence reads: CASSLGLLMAGELFF. In nucleotides, the CDR3 is TGCGCCAGCAGCTTGGGCCTACTAATGGCCGGGGAGCTGTTTTTT. The whole variable domain, filled in from reference TRBV5-1 and TRBJ2-2, reads KAGVTQTPRYLIKTRGQQVTLSCSPISGHRSVSWYQQTPGQGLQFLFEYFSETQRNKGNFPGRFSGRQFSNSRSEMNVSTLELGDSALYLCASSLGLLMAGELFFGEGSRLTVL.

This chain joins TRBV19 and TRBJ1-3, with D possibly matching TRBD1 (5 bases). V was trimmed by 5 bases and J by 0 bases, leaving 8 bases between them. The CDR3 runs 14 residues. Germline CDR1 and CDR2: LNHDA and SQIVND (reference sequence). CDR3 sequence: CASSGGVSGNTIYF. The CDR3 DNA sequence: TGTGCCAGTAGTGGAGGGGTCTCTGGAAACACCATATATTTT.

This clonotype was found many times. This chain joins TRBV6-2 or TRBV6-3 and TRBJ2-1, with 10 bases lining up with TRBD2. The V gene's germline CDR1 is MNHEY and CDR2 SVGEGT. V lost 5 bases to trimming and J lost 4 bases; unmatched junction nucleotides: 11. This CDR3 is 17 amino acids long. CDR3 DNA sequence: TGTGCCAGCAGTCAATCCCGGACTAGCGGTAGTTACAATGAGCAGTTCTTC. This codes for CASSQSRTSGSYNEQFF.